Each of the 6 T cell receptor beta chains below was sequenced from the same sample in a study of blood T cell repertoires in COVID-19. Profiling relied on immunoSEQ multiplex PCR, and the TCRdb table lists in-frame clones only, not all of them. The data show about 200,000 clones, about 88% seen once. The sample consisted of peripheral blood. These receptors came from a man aged 40-55 years with active or convalescent COVID-19.

J is TRBJ1-1 and V is TRBV11-2; 7 bases match TRBD1. This CDR3 has 15 amino acids. Unmatched junction bases numbered 13, after V lost 2 bases and J lost 10 bases. Looked up from germline, CDR1 is SGHAT and CDR2 is FQNNGV. CDR3 sequence: CASSLIAGRGQGAFF. CDR3 DNA: TGTGCCAGCAGCTTAATAGCCGGGAGGGGGCAAGGAGCTTTCTTT. The full variable domain, rest sourced from reference TRBV11-2 and TRBJ1-1, is EAGVAQSPRYKIIEKRQSVAFWCNPISGHATLYWYQQILGQGPKLLIQFQNNGVVDDSQLPKDRFSAERLKGVDSTLKIQPAKLEDSAVYLCASSLIAGRGQGAFFGQGTRLTVV.

J is TRBJ1-1 and V is TRBV10-3; 7 bases map to TRBD1. Unmatched junction bases numbered 9, after V lost 3 bases and J lost 5 bases. The germline V gene encodes CDR1 ENHRY and CDR2 SYGVKD. The CDR3 is 15 amino acids. For the CDR3, the DNA is TGTGCCATCAGTGAACAGGCAGGGGGAAGGACTGAAGCTTTCTTT. It is translated as CAISEQAGGRTEAFF.

V usage is TRBV4-1 and J usage is TRBJ2-7; the D gene is possibly TRBD2 (6 bases). From germline, CDR1 is MGHRA and CDR2 YSYEKL. This CDR3 is built from 14 residues. Trimming took 4 bases from V and 2 from J, leaving 12 bases between them. The CDR3 coding sequence is TGCGCCAGCAGCCCCGGGACTTCTACCTACGAGCAGTACTTC. This translates into CASSPGTSTYEQYF.

J is TRBJ2-5 and V is TRBV18, with 10 bases that match TRBD1. The V segment lost 4 bases and the J segment 5 bases; nucleotides outside the gene matches: 4. CDR1 KGHSH and CDR2 LQKENI come from the germline V gene. This CDR3 comprises 14 residues. The CDR3 DNA is TGTGCCAGCTCACTGACAGGGGGCGAGGAGACCCAGTACTTC. It codes for CASSLTGGEETQYF.

This chain uses TRBV5-4 with TRBJ2-5; D unresolved. Trimming took off 1 base at V and 1 base at J, with 8 bases between the two ends. Germline CDR1 and CDR2: SGHNT and YYREEE (reference sequence). The CDR3 totals 14 residues. The CDR3 DNA sequence: TGTGCCAGCAGCTTGCGACACAGCCAAGAGACCCAGTACTTC. Translated, it gives CASSLRHSQETQYF.

The CDR3 sequence: CASTLNSYTGELFF. The CDR3 nucleotides are TGTGCCAGCACCTTGAACTCCTACACCGGGGAGCTGTTTTTT. The J gene is TRBJ2-2, the V gene TRBV7-9, with D hard to call. The CDR3 totals 14 residues. Looked up from germline, CDR1 is SEHNR and CDR2 is FQNEAQ (reference sequence). Trimming stripped 7 bases from V and 3 bases from J, with 12 bases between.